Listed below are T cell receptor beta chains from one sample, sequenced in a study of T-cell reconstitution after alpha-beta-depleted transplantation in children. MiXCR, run by TCRdb on the PCR reads, gives a single entry per CDR3 protein. The sample records a few hundred thousand distinct CDR3 sequences, about an eighth being singletons. The sequenced sample was PBMCs, mostly from graft donor cells, obtained 360 days after TCRalphabeta/CD19-depleted stem cell transplant. These receptors were taken from a male patient younger than 18 who had a stem cell transplant for acute myeloid leukemia, so the T cells may come from the graft donor. Both conserved end residues are part of each CDR3. The D gene is left open where the match is weak. Only some rows state a clone size, as once, few, many or a class for expanded clones.

clone size	D gene	V gene	J gene	CDR3 protein	CDR3 DNA
many	NA	TRBV7-8	TRBJ2-7	CASSPRDSAYEQYF	TGTGCCAGCAGCCCCCGGGACTCAGCCTACGAGCAGTACTTC
NA	NA	TRBV4-3	TRBJ2-3	CASSQDPGSLDTQYF	TGCGCCAGCAGCCAAGATCCTGGCAGCCTAGATACGCAGTATTTT
NA	NA	TRBV23-1	TRBJ2-1	CASSHGTATYNEQFF	TGCGCCAGCAGTCATGGGACGGCAACCTACAATGAGCAGTTCTTC
few	NA	TRBV12-3/TRBV12-4	TRBJ2-1	CASSSLGRAEQFF	TGTGCCAGCAGTTCCCTAGGCCGCGCTGAGCAGTTCTTC
NA	TRBD1	TRBV20-1	TRBJ2-5	CSARRQGALQETQYF	TGCAGTGCTAGAAGACAGGGGGCCCTCCAAGAGACCCAGTACTTC
few	TRBD2	TRBV25-1	TRBJ2-7	CASSDQGLRDEQYF	TGTGCCAGCAGTGACCAGGGACTACGCGACGAGCAGTACTTC
few	NA	TRBV12-3/TRBV12-4	TRBJ2-3	CASSPDGNTDTQYF	TGTGCCAGCAGCCCGGACGGAAACACAGATACGCAGTATTTT
many	NA	TRBV12-3/TRBV12-4	TRBJ2-1	CASTLHRNEQFF	TGTGCCAGCACACTTCATCGGAATGAGCAGTTCTTC
NA	TRBD1	TRBV4-3	TRBJ2-7	CASSEQGWSYEQYF	TGCGCCAGCAGCGAACAGGGGTGGTCCTACGAGCAGTACTTC
many	NA	TRBV19	TRBJ2-7	CASRPGQTYEQYF	TGTGCCAGTAGGCCCGGACAGACCTACGAGCAGTACTTC
NA	TRBD2	TRBV11-2	TRBJ2-4	CASSLEPLAGGSKNIQYF	TGTGCCAGCAGCTTAGAGCCGCTAGCGGGAGGATCCAAAAACATTCAGTACTTC
few	TRBD2	TRBV5-1	TRBJ2-7	CASKPAGEYEQYF	TGCGCCAGCAAACCAGCGGGAGAGTACGAGCAGTACTTC
few	NA	TRBV7-9	TRBJ2-5	CASSLAFRFETQYF	TGTGCCAGCAGCTTAGCCTTCAGGTTCGAGACCCAGTACTTC
NA	TRBD2	TRBV15	TRBJ2-3	CATSRSFPGLARGFGADTQYF	TGTGCCACCAGCCGCTCCTTCCCGGGACTAGCGAGAGGGTTTGGTGCAGATACGCAGTATTTT
NA	NA	TRBV29-1	TRBJ2-2	CSVDRGGPGELFF	TGCAGCGTTGACAGGGGTGGACCCGGGGAGCTGTTTTTT
few	TRBD2	TRBV6-5	TRBJ2-7	CASSYAGLAGDEQYF	TGTGCCAGCAGTTACGCCGGACTAGCGGGAGACGAGCAGTACTTC
few	NA	TRBV28	TRBJ1-1	CASSLLSREAFF	TGTGCCAGCAGTTTGCTGTCACGAGAAGCTTTCTTT
few	NA	TRBV20-1	TRBJ2-1	CSADPGVHNEQFF	TGCAGTGCGGATCCAGGGGTTCACAATGAGCAGTTCTTC
few	NA	TRBV28	TRBJ1-5	CASSLYPEGGTFSNQPQHF	TGTGCCAGCAGTTTATACCCTGAGGGAGGAACCTTTAGCAATCAGCCCCAGCATTTT
many	NA	TRBV3-1	TRBJ1-1	CASSQPGMGTEAFF	TGTGCCAGCAGCCAGCCGGGGATGGGCACTGAAGCTTTCTTT
NA	NA	TRBV20-1	TRBJ2-3	CSATGTTSSTDTQYF	TGCAGTGCCACCGGGACAACCTCTAGCACAGATACGCAGTATTTT
NA	NA	TRBV6-1	TRBJ1-4	CASGPIQVEKLFF	TGTGCCAGCGGACCCATACAGGTTGAAAAACTGTTTTTT
few	TRBD2	TRBV7-2	TRBJ2-1	CASSLLAGGHGHEQFF	TGTGCCAGCAGCTTACTAGCGGGAGGTCATGGTCATGAGCAGTTCTTC
NA	TRBD2	TRBV11-2	TRBJ2-7	CASSLSASGSPYYEQYF	TGTGCCAGCAGCTTAAGTGCTAGCGGGTCCCCTTACTACGAGCAGTACTTC
NA	NA	TRBV3-1	TRBJ2-1	CASSQVCIDNEQFF	TGTGCCAGCAGCCAAGTGTGTATCGACAATGAGCAGTTCTTC
NA	TRBD1	TRBV5-1	TRBJ2-1	CASSGKMGQTYGEQFF	TGCGCCAGCAGCGGTAAAATGGGACAGACTTACGGTGAGCAGTTCTTC